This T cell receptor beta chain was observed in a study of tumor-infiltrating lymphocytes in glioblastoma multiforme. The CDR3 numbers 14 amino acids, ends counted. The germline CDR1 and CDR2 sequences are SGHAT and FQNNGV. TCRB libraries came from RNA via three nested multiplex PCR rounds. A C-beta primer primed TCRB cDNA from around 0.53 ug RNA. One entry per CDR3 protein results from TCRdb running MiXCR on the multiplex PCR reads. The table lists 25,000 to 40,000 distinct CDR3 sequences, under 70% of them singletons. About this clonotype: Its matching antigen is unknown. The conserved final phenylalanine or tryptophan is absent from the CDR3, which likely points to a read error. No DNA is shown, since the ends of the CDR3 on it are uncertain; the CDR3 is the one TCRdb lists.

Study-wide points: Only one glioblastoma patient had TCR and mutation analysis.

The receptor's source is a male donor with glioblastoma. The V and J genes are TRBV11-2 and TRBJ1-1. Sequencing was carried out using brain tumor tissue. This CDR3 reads CASSLLWGTTEASL.